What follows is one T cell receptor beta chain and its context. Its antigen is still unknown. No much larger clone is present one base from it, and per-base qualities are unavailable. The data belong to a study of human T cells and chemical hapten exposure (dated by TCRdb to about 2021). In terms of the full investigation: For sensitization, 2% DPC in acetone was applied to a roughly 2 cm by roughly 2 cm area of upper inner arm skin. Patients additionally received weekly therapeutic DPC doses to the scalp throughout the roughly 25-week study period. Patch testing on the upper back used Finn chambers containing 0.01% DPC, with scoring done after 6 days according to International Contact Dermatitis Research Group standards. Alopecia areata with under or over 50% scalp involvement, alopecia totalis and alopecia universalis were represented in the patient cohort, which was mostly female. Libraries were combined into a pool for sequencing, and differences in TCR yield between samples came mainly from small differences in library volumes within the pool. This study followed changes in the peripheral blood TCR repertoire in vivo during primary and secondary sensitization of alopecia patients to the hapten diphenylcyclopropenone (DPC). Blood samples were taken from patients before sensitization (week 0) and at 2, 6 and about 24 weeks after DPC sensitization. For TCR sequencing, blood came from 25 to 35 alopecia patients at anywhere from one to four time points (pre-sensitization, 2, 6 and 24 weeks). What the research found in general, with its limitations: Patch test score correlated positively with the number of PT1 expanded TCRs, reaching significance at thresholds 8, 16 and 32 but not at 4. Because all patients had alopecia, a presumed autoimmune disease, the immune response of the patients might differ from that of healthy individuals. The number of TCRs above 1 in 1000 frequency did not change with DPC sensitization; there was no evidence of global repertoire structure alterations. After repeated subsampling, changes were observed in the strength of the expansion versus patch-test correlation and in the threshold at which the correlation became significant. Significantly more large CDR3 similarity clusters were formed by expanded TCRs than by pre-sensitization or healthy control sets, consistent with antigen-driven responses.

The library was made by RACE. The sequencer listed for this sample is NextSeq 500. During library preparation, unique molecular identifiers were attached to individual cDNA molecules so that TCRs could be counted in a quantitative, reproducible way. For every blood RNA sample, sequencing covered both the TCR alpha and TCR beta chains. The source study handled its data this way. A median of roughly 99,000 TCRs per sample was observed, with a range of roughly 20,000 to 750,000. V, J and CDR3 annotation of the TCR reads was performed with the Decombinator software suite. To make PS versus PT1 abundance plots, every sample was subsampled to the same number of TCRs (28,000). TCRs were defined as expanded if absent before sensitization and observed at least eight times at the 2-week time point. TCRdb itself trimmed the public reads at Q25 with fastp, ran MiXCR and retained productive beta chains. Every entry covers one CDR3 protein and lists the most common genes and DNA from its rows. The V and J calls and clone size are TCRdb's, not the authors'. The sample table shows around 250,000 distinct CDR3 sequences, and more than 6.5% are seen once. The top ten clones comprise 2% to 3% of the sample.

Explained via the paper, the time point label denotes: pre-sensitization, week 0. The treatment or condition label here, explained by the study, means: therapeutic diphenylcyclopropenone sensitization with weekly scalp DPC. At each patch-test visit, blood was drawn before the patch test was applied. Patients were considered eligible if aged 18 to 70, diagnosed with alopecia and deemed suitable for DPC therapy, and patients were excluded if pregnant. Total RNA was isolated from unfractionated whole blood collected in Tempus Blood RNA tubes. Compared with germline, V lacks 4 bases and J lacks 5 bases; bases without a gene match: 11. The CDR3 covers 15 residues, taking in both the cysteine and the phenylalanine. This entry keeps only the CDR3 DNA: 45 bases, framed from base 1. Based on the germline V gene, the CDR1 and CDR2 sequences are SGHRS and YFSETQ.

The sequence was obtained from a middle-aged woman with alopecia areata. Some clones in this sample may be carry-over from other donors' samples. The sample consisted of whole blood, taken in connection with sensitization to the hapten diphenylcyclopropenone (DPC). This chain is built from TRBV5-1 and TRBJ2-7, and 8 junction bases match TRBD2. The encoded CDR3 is CASSPPRTSFDEQYF. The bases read TGCGCCAGCAGCCCGCCTCGGACTAGCTTCGACGAGCAGTACTTC.